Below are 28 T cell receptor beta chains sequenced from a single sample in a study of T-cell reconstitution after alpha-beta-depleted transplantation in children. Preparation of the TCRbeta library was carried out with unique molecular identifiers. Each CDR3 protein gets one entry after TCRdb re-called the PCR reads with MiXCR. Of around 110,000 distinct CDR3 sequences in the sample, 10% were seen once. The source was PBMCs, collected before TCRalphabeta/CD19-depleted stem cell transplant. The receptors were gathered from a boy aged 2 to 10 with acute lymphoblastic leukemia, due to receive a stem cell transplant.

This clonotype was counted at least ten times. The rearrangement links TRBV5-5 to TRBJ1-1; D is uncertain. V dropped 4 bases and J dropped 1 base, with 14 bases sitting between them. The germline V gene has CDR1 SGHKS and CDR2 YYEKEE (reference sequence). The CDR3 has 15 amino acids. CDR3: CASSLGPKGNTEAFF. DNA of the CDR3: TGTGCCAGCAGCCTAGGACCCAAAGGGAACACTGAAGCTTTCTTT.

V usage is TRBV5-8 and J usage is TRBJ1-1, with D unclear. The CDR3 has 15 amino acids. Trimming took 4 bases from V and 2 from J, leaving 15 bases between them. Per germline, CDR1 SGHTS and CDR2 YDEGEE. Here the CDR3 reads CASSQARTINTEAFF. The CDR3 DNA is TGTGCCAGCAGCCAGGCACGGACGATAAACACTGAAGCTTTCTTT.

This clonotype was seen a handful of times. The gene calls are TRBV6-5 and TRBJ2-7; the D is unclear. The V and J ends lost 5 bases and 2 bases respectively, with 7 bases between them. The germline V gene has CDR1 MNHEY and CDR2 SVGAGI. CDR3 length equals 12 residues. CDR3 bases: TGTGCCAGCAGTCGTAAACCCTACGAGCAGTACTTC. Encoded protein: CASSRKPYEQYF.

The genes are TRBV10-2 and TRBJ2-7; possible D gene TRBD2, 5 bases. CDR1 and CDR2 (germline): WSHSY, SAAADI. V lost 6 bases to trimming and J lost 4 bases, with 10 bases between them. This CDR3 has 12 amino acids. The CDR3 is CASSPSGYEQYF. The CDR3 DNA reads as TGCGCCAGCAGCCCCTCGGGATACGAGCAGTACTTC.

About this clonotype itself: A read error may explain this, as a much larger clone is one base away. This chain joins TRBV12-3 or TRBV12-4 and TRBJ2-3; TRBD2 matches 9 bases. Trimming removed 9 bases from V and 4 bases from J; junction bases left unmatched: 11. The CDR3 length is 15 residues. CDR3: CASLSSGSMADTQYF. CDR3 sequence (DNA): TGTGCCAGTCTGAGTAGCGGGAGTATGGCAGATACGCAGTATTTT.

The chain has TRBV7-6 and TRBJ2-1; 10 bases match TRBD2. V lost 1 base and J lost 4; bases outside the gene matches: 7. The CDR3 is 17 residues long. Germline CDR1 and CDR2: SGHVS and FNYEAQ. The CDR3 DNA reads TGTGCCAGCAGCTTAGTTCTCCTAGCGGGAGAATACAATGAGCAGTTCTTC. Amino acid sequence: CASSLVLLAGEYNEQFF. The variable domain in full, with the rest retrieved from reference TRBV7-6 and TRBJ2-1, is GAGVSQSPRYKVTKRGQDVALRCDPISGHVSLYWYRQALGQGPEFLTYFNYEAQQDKSGLPNDRFSAERPEGSISTLTIQRTEQRDSAMYRCASSLVLLAGEYNEQFFGPGTRLTVL.

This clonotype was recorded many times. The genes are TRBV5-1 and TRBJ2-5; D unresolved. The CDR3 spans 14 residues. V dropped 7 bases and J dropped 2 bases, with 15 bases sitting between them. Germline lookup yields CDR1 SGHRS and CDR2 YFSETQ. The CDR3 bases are TGCGCCAGCTCATACGGGCTCAAACAAGAGACCCAGTACTTC. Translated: CASSYGLKQETQYF. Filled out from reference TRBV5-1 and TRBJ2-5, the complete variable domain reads KAGVTQTPRYLIKTRGQQVTLSCSPISGHRSVSWYQQTPGQGLQFLFEYFSETQRNKGNFPGRFSGRQFSNSRSEMNVSTLELGDSALYLCASSYGLKQETQYFGPGTRLLVL.

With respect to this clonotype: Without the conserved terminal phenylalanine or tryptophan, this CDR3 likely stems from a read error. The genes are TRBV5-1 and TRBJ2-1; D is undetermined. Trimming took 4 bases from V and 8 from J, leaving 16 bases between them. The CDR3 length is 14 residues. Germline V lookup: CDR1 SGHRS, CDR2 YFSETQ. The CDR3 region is CASSAGMAQDEQFS. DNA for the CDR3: TGCGCCAGCAGCGCCGGAATGGCCCAGGATGAGCAGTTCTCC.

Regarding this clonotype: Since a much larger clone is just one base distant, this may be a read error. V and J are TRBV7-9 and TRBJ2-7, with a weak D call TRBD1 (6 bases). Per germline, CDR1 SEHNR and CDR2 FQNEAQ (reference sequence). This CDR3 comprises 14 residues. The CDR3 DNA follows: TGTCCCAGCAGCTCCTGGACAGATTCCTACGAGCAGTACTTC. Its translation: CPSSSWTDSYEQYF.

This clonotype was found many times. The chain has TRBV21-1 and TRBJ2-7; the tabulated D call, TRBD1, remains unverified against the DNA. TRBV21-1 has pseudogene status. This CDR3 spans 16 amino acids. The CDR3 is CASSKGGQWSSYEQYF. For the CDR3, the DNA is TGTGCCAGCAGCAAGGGCGGACAGTGGAGCTCCTACGAGCAGTACTTC.

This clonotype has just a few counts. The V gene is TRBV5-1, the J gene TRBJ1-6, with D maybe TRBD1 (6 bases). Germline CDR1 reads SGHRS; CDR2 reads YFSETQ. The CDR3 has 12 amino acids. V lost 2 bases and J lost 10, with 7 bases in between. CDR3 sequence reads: CASSFDRSPLHF. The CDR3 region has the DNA TGCGCCAGCAGCTTTGACAGGTCACCCCTCCACTTT.

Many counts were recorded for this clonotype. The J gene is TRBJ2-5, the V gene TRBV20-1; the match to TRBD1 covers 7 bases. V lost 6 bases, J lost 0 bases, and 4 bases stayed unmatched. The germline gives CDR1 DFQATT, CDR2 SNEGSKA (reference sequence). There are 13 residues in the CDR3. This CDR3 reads CSARGTDQETQYF. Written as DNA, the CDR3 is TGCAGTGCGCGTGGGACAGACCAAGAGACCCAGTACTTC.

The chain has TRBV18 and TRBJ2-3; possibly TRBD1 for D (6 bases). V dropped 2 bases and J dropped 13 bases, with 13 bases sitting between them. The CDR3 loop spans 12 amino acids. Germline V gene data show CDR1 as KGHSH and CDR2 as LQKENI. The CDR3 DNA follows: TGTGCCAGCTCACCAGAAGGGACAATGAAGTATTTT. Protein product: CASSPEGTMKYF. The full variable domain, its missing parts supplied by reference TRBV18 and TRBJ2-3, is NAGVMQNPRHLVRRRGQEARLRCSPMKGHSHVYWYRQLPEEGLKFMVYLQKENIIDESGMPKERFSAEFPKEGPSILRIQQVVRGDSAAYFCASSPEGTMKYFGPGTRLTVL.

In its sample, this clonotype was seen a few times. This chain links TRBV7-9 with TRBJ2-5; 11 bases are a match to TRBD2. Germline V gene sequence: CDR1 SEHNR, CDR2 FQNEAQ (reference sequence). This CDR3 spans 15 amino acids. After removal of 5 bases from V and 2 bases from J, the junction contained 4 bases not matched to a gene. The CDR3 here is CASSAGTSGQETQYF. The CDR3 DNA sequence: TGTGCCAGCAGCGCCGGGACTAGCGGTCAAGAGACCCAGTACTTC.

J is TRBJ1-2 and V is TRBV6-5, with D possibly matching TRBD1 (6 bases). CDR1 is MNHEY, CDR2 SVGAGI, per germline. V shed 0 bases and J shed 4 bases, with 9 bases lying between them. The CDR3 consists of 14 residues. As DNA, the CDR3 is TGTGCCAGCAGTTACTCTGGACAGATCTATGGCTACACCTTC. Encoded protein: CASSYSGQIYGYTF.

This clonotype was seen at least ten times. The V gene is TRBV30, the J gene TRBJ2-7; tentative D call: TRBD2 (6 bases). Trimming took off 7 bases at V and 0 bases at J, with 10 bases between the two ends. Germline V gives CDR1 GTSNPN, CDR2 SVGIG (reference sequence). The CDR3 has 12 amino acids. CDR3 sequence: CALQTSSYEQYF. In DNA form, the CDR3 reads TGTGCCTTGCAGACTAGCTCCTACGAGCAGTACTTC.

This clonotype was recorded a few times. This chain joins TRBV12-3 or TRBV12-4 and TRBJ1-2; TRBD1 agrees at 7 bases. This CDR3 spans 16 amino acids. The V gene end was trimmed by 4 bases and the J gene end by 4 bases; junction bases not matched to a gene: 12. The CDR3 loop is CASSSAGAGGFYGYTF. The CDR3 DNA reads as TGTGCCAGCAGTTCCGCGGGGGCAGGGGGTTTCTATGGCTACACCTTC.

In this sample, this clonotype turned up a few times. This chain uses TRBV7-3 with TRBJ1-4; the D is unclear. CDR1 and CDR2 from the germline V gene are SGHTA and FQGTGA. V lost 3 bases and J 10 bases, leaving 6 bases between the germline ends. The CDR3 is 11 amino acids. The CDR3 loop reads CASSFEGKLFF. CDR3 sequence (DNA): TGTGCCAGCAGCTTTGAGGGAAAACTGTTTTTT.

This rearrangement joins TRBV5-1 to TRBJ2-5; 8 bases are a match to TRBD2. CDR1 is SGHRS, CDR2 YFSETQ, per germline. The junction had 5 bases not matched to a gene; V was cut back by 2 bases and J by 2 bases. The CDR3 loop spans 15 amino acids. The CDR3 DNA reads TGCGCCAGCAGCTTCCGTCCGGGGGGGCAAGAGACCCAGTACTTC. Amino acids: CASSFRPGGQETQYF.

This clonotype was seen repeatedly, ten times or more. CDR3 loop: CASSLGAANYGYTF. The CDR3 DNA sequence: TGTGCCAGCAGCTTGGGGGCAGCTAACTATGGCTACACCTTC. This sequence joins TRBV7-9 and TRBJ1-2; D perhaps matches TRBD1 (6 bases). The CDR3 runs 14 residues. Germline CDR1 and CDR2: SEHNR and FQNEAQ (reference sequence). Trimming took 3 bases from V and 0 from J, leaving 8 bases between them. Based on the CDR3 plus reference TRBV7-9 and TRBJ1-2, the full variable domain is DTGVSQNPRHKITKRGQNVTFRCDPISEHNRLYWYRQTLGQGPEFLTYFQNEAQLEKSRLLSDRFSAERPKGSFSTLEIQRTEQGDSAMYLCASSLGAANYGYTFGSGTRLTVV.

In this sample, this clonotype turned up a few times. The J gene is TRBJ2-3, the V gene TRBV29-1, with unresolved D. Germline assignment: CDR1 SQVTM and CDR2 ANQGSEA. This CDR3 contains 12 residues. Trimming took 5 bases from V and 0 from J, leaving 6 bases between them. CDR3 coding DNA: TGCAGCGTTTCTCAGAGCACAGATACGCAGTATTTT. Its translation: CSVSQSTDTQYF.

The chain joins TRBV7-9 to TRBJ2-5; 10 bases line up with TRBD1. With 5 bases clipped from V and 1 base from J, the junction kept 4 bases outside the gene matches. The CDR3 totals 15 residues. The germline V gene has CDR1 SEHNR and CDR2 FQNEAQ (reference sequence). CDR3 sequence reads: CASSRDRGPQETQYF. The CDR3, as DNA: TGTGCCAGCAGCCGGGACAGGGGACCCCAAGAGACCCAGTACTTC.

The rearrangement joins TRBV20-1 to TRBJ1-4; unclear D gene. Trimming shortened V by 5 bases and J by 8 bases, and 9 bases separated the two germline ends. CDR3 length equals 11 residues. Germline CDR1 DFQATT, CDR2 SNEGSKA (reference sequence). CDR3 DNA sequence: TGCAGTGCTCGAACGGGGGAAAAACTGTTTTTT. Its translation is CSARTGEKLFF.

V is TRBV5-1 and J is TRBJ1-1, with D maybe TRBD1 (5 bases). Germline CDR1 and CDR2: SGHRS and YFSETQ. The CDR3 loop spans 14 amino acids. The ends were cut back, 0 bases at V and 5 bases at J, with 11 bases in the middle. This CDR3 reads CASSLEGLWTEAFF. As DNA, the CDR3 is TGCGCCAGCAGCTTGGAGGGGTTGTGGACTGAAGCTTTCTTT.

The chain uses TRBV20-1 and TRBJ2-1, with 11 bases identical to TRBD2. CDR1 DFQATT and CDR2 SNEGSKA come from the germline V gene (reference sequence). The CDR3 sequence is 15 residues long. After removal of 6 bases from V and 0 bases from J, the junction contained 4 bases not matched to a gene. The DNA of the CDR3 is TGCAGTGCGGCGACTAGCGGGATCTCCTACAATGAGCAGTTCTTC. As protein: CSAATSGISYNEQFF.

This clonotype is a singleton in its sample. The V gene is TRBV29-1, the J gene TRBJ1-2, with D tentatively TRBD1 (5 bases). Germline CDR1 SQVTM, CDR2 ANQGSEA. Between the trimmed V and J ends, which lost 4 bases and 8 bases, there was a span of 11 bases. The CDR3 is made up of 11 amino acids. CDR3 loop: CSVGDPSGYTF. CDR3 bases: TGCAGCGTTGGGGACCCTTCGGGCTACACCTTC. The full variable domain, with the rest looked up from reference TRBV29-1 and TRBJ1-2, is SAVISQKPSRDICQRGTSLTIQCQVDSQVTMMFWYRQQPGQSLTLIATANQGSEATYESGFVIDKFPISRPNLTFSTLTVSNMSPEDSSIYLCSVGDPSGYTFGSGTRLTVV.

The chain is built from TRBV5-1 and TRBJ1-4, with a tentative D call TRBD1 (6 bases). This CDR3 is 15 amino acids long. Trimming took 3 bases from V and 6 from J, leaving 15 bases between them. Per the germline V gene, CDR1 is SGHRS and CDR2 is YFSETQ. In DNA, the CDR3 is TGCGCCAGCAGCTCGACCGGGACAAGAGATGAAAAACTGTTTTTT. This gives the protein CASSSTGTRDEKLFF.

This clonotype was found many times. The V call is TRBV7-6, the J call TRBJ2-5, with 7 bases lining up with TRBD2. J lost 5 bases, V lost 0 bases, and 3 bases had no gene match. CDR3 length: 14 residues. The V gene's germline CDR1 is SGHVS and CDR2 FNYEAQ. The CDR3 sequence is CASSLAGGPETQYF. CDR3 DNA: TGTGCCAGCAGCTTAGCGGGAGGGCCTGAGACCCAGTACTTC.